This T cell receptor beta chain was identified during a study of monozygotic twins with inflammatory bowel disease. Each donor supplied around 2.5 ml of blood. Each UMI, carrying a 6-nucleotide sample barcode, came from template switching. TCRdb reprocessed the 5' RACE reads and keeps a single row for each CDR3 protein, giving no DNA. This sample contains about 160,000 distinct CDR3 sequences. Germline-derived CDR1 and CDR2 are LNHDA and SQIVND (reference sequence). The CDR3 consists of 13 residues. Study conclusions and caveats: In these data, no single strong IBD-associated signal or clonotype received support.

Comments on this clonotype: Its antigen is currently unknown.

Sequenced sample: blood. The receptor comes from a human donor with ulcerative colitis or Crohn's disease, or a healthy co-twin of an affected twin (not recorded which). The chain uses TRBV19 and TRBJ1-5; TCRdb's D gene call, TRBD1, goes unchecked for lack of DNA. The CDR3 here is CENRDRGNQPQHF.